This T cell receptor beta chain was found in a study of CD8+ T cells in alopecia areata. In germline, CDR1 is SGHTA, CDR2 FQGNSA. The V segment lost 3 bases and the J segment 5 bases; nucleotides outside the gene matches: 4. The CDR3 length is 15 residues. In regard to this clone: Its specificity is not known.

Isolated RNA was reverse transcribed into cDNA used as the sequencing template. The protocol was immunoSEQ multiplex PCR, while the TCRdb copy is restricted to in-frame clones and leaves out a portion. The sample lists about 190,000 clones; 45% to 65% were seen once. Whole-study results and caveats: Against the mouse data, patients shared TCRs less clearly, possibly for HLA reasons.

The treatment denotes: oral pan-JAK inhibitor, 5-10 mg twice daily. Material: CD4+ T cells sorted from blood, obtained at week 4, from a patient treated with tofacitinib. The chain joins TRBV7-2 to TRBJ2-2; 9 positions agree with TRBD2. This TCR came from a human donor with alopecia areata. CDR3 DNA: TGTGCCAGCAGCTTTAGCGGGAGTAGGACCGGGGAGCTGTTTTTT. It yields the protein CASSFSGSRTGELFF.